These T cell receptor beta chains were read from a single sample in a study of blood T cells in healthy people across ages. TCRdb recomputed calls from the 5' RACE reads with MiXCR, one row per CDR3 protein. This sample has some 1.4 million distinct CDR3 sequences, with approximately 42% found just once. The source material was blood. The receptors derive from a woman between 18 and 30 years old in good health. Both conserved end residues are part of each CDR3. The D gene is left open where the match is weak.

d_gene,v_gene,CDR3aa
TRBD1,TRBV5-5,CASSESGLGQGATYEQYF
NA,TRBV5-1,CAGSFDRHEQFF
NA,TRBV5-1,CASSLDPAESYNEQFF
NA,TRBV7-3,CASSPRDKGSQYF
NA,TRBV4-2,CASSQDRALSTTEAFF
NA,TRBV6-2/TRBV6-3,CASSYETYQETQYF
NA,TRBV5-1,CASSHPSRAAQETQYF
TRBD1,TRBV7-7,CASSLENRGDEQYF
TRBD2,TRBV12-3/TRBV12-4,CASRVTSGQETQYF
NA,TRBV2,CASNAVAQETQYF
NA,TRBV28,CASNTLPGTPSNYGYTF
NA,TRBV3-1,CASSQTDYEQYF
NA,TRBV6-2/TRBV6-3,CASRNLGAAGFQPQHF
TRBD2,TRBV7-3,CASSAGRGSSTDTQYF
TRBD2,TRBV27,CASSQTSGSPGGTQYF
TRBD1,TRBV4-1,CASSPRQGSTDTQYF
TRBD2,TRBV4-2,CASSQAFLAGGLGDTQYF
TRBD1,TRBV25-1,CASSARDRGKSTDTQYF
NA,TRBV5-1,CASSSREIHEQLFF
TRBD1,TRBV28,CASSLQGTKNIQYF
NA,TRBV20-1,CSAIDSTGANVLTF
TRBD2,TRBV12-3/TRBV12-4,CASSPPSGGNTGELFF
TRBD2,TRBV20-1,CSAAGTRGVNEQFF
NA,TRBV18,CASSPPGRLDGNEQFF
TRBD2,TRBV20-1,CSARGLAEAGDTQYF
TRBD2,TRBV18,CASSPPTSGALYEQYF
NA,TRBV15,CATSRDSQSTDTQYF
NA,TRBV6-5,CASCGRSMNTEAFF
NA,TRBV7-8,CASSLQPEPRGYTF
TRBD2,TRBV7-2,CASSTGTSGRAETQYF
TRBD2,TRBV4-1,CASSQVGGGLSETQYF
NA,TRBV3-1,CASSPSATLLATINF
NA,TRBV10-3,CAISEVRLKDYGYTF
NA,TRBV7-4,CASTIWGLQTPTSTDTQYF
NA,TRBV6-1,CASSGWDDTEAFF
TRBD1,TRBV7-9,CASSWGTGMMIGEKLFF
NA,TRBV7-9,CASSLGWERIISYNEQFF
NA,TRBV18,CASSAGTAISAFF
NA,TRBV12-3/TRBV12-4,CASSLVGGRVDNIQYF
NA,TRBV5-1,CASISGSGAGSYNEQYF
TRBD2,TRBV20-1,CSADRLAGSQSYEQYF
TRBD1,TRBV29-1,CSVSPGQGVNEQFF
NA,TRBV5-4,CASSLGTDPNTEAFF